These 16 T cell receptor beta chains were all obtained from the same sample, sequenced in a study of T cell repertoires in cytomegalovirus infection. TCRdb reprocessed the reads with MiXCR, giving one entry per CDR3 protein. The table lists just under 550,000 distinct CDR3 sequences, 26% of them singletons. Specimen: PBMCs. Source of these receptors: a human donor in good health (CMV status not recorded). Some clones in this sample may be carry-over from other donors' samples.

This rearrangement joins TRBV12-3 or TRBV12-4 to TRBJ1-2; D is unclear. Trimming removed 8 bases from V and 4 bases from J, with 8 bases in between. This CDR3 spans 11 amino acids. The DNA for the CDR3 is TGTGCCAGCGGGGAGTCCTATGGCTACACCTTC. This codes for CASGESYGYTF.

There are a few counts of this clonotype. This chain links TRBV7-9 with TRBJ1-2, with D possibly being TRBD1 (5 bases). Germline V gene lookup returns CDR1 SEHNR and CDR2 FQNEAQ (reference sequence). This CDR3 is built from 13 residues. Trimming stripped 3 bases from V and 8 bases from J, with 13 bases between. The chain's CDR3 is CASSFRGSDGYTF. The DNA for the CDR3 is TGTGCCAGCAGCTTCCGGGGGTCCGACGGCTACACCTTC.

The rearrangement joins TRBV19 to TRBJ2-5; D is unclear. This CDR3 has 15 amino acids. V was shortened by 2 bases and J by 5 bases, with 15 bases between the two germline ends. From germline, CDR1 is LNHDA and CDR2 SQIVND (reference sequence). CDR3 protein: CASSITPDLAETQYF. CDR3 DNA: TGTGCCAGTAGTATAACCCCAGATTTGGCGGAGACCCAGTACTTC.

The CDR3 DNA is TGCGCCAGCAGCTTGGGCCAGGGAGAAAGCATTCAGTACTTC. This gives the protein CASSLGQGESIQYF. The chain joins TRBV5-1 to TRBJ2-4, with D perhaps given as TRBD1 or TRBD2 (5 bases each). The V and J ends lost 0 bases and 9 bases respectively, with 13 bases between them. The CDR3 spans 14 residues. CDR1 and CDR2 from the germline V gene are SGHRS and YFSETQ.

This sequence joins TRBV6-1 and TRBJ2-3; 8 bases are a match to TRBD1. Germline V gene lookup returns CDR1 MNHNS and CDR2 SASEGT. The CDR3 runs to 15 residues. The trim removed 5 bases at V and 3 bases at J, leaving 7 bases unmatched. The CDR3 sequence: CASSSRGPETDTQYF. In DNA form, the CDR3 reads TGTGCCAGCAGTTCCAGGGGGCCGGAGACAGATACGCAGTATTTT.

The gene calls are TRBV9 and TRBJ2-5, with D possibly being TRBD1 (5 bases). Germline CDR1 SGDLS, CDR2 YYNGEE. Trimming took 4 bases from V and 2 from J, leaving 12 bases between them. This CDR3 contains 14 residues. Written as DNA, the CDR3 is TGTGCCAGCAGCCCCAAAGCAGGGCAAGAGACCCAGTACTTC. Translation: CASSPKAGQETQYF. Drawing the rest from reference TRBV9 and TRBJ2-5, the complete variable domain is DSGVTQTPKHLITATGQRVTLRCSPRSGDLSVYWYQQSLDQGLQFLIQYYNGEERAKGNILERFSAQQFPDLHSELNLSSLELGDSALYFCASSPKAGQETQYFGPGTRLLVL.

The chain employs TRBV28 and TRBJ2-3; the D is unclear. This CDR3 is built from 11 residues. Trimming cost V 7 bases and J 5 bases, with 7 bases left between them. Per germline, CDR1 MDHEN and CDR2 SYDVKM. As DNA, the CDR3 is TGTGCCAGCATGTTTAAAGATACGCAGTATTTT. Its protein is CASMFKDTQYF.

This clonotype turned up a few times. The CDR3 DNA is TGCGCCAGCAGCCAAGATGGGGTAGGGTTCACTGAAGCTTTCTTT. Amino acids: CASSQDGVGFTEAFF. The J gene is TRBJ1-1, the V gene TRBV4-1; D not certain. Germline V gene sequence: CDR1 MGHRA, CDR2 YSYEKL. V gave up 0 bases and J gave up 4 bases, with 12 bases separating them. The CDR3 extends over 15 amino acids.

The chain recombines TRBV10-2 with TRBJ2-4; the match to TRBD2 covers 7 bases. Trimming took 6 bases from V and 5 from J; bases not matched to a gene: 4. The CDR3 contains 13 residues. The germline V gene encodes CDR1 WSHSY and CDR2 SAAADI. This chain's CDR3 is CASRLAGENIQYF. CDR3 nucleotides: TGCGCCAGCAGGCTGGCGGGGGAAAACATTCAGTACTTC.

The sample holds a few counts of this clonotype. The gene calls are TRBV28 and TRBJ2-1; 9 nucleotides agree with TRBD2. The germline gives CDR1 MDHEN, CDR2 SYDVKM. The CDR3 runs to 17 residues. V was pared by 6 bases and J by 4 bases, with 13 bases of the junction left unmatched. CDR3 in DNA: TGTGCCAGCAGCTCGGAAAACCTGACTAGCGGATACAATGAGCAGTTCTTC. It is translated as CASSSENLTSGYNEQFF.

This rearrangement joins TRBV27 to TRBJ2-1, with 9 bases matching TRBD2. The ends lost 2 bases at V and 8 bases at J; junction bases unmatched: 7. This CDR3 has 15 residues. Germline CDR1 and CDR2: MNHEY and SMNVEV (reference sequence). For the CDR3, the DNA is TGTGCCAGCAGTTTAGCGGGAGGGCCTGCCGATGAGCAGTTCTTC. Residues: CASSLAGGPADEQFF.

J is TRBJ2-1 and V is TRBV29-1; 12 positions agree with TRBD2. Germline assignment: CDR1 SQVTM and CDR2 ANQGSEA. The CDR3 consists of 15 residues. V was clipped by 7 bases and J by 4 bases; unmatched bases: 8. This CDR3 is CSGQSLAGGYNEQFF. In DNA form, the CDR3 reads TGCAGCGGTCAAAGCCTAGCGGGAGGGTACAATGAGCAGTTCTTC.

The chain joins TRBV6-2 or TRBV6-3 to TRBJ2-3; a possible D gene is TRBD2 (5 bases). The CDR3 has 15 amino acids. The germline gives CDR1 MNHEY, CDR2 SVGEGT. V lost 2 bases to trimming and J lost 6 bases, with 15 bases between them. The DNA for the CDR3 is TGTGCCAGCAGTTACGCTAGCATCCGCCAGGATACGCAGTATTTT. Residues: CASSYASIRQDTQYF.

This clonotype was picked up a small number of times. V gene TRBV24-1 combines with J gene TRBJ2-1; D may match TRBD1 or TRBD2 (6 bases each). The CDR3 totals 14 residues. Germline CDR1 and CDR2: KGHDR and SFDVKD. V was clipped by 7 bases and J by 7 bases, with 16 bases between them. As DNA, the CDR3 is TGTGCCACCAGGCCGGGGGCAGGGAATAATGAGCAGTTCTTC. This sequence encodes CATRPGAGNNEQFF.

J is TRBJ1-5 and V is TRBV28; the match to TRBD1 covers 7 bases. Germline-derived CDR1 and CDR2 are MDHEN and SYDVKM. CDR3 length: 14 residues. V trimming: 6 bases; J trimming: 7 bases; junction bases outside the gene matches: 9. This chain's CDR3 is CASSLTGVRQPQHF. DNA for the CDR3: TGTGCCAGCAGCCTAACAGGGGTAAGGCAGCCCCAGCATTTT.

The sample holds many counts of this clonotype. The V gene is TRBV7-2, the J gene TRBJ2-1, with 8 bases lining up with TRBD1. The CDR3 has 15 residues. Germline CDR1 reads SGHTA; CDR2 reads FQGNSA. Losses at the gene ends were 5 bases for V and 3 bases for J; bases not matched to a gene: 6. The CDR3 sequence is CASSVDRGVYNEQFF. The CDR3 DNA reads TGTGCCAGCAGCGTTGACAGGGGAGTCTACAATGAGCAGTTCTTC.